This T cell receptor beta chain was captured by sequencing in a study of T cells in Graves' hyperthyroidism and ophthalmopathy (dated by TCRdb to the late 2010s). Concerning the study at large: Peripheral blood was collected at initial diagnosis, before any treatment. TCR V-J signatures able to tell the groups apart were searched for in a discovery cohort of 100 patients, of whom more than 40 had Graves' ophthalmopathy and 57 had stable Graves' hyperthyroidism. Prospective prediction of ophthalmopathy was tested in an independent validation cohort of 18 to 20 hyperthyroidism patients and 17 patients who later progressed to ophthalmopathy. For training and testing, the 100 or so patients in the discovery cohort were randomly divided in a 7:3 ratio. Thyroid tissue and blood T-cell repertoires from several Graves' hyperthyroidism patients were also compared in the study. After blood sampling, hyperthyroidism patients were treated with methimazole at a starting dose of 30 mg daily, and ophthalmopathy patients were treated with high-dose intravenous methylprednisolone. According to the paper, TCR Vbeta CDR3 sequencing was carried out on over 130 peripheral blood samples, which came from approximately 43 ophthalmopathy, around 74 hyperthyroidism and roughly 17 progressor patients. General findings and caveats noted by the study authors: A model built on a 13 V-J signature distinguished ophthalmopathy from stable hyperthyroidism, reaching about 88% sensitivity and approximately 81% specificity in cross-validation and 80%/75% in testing. Most expanded thyroid clonotypes (frequency above 0.001) were also found in blood, which suggests that blood repertoires may mirror thyroid immune responses. Sample size was not statistically predetermined, and blinding of investigators to group allocation was not performed. In validation, progression to ophthalmopathy was predicted by the model with nearly 71% sensitivity and 72.22% specificity, a median of approximately 7.1 months before onset.

This clonotype was seen at least ten times. There is no known antigen for this receptor. Within one base of it there is no much larger clone, and no base qualities were kept. The hyperthyroidism patients were between 18 and 65 years old and newly diagnosed, with a disease duration of less than 2 months. Exclusion was applied to patients with uncontrolled infections, other autoimmune diseases, pregnancy or lactation. Diagnoses were based on clinical symptoms, serum thyroxine and TRAb, thyroid ultrasound and orbital computed tomography. Blood from progressor patients was drawn when they were first diagnosed with hyperthyroidism, before any ophthalmopathy symptoms appeared. PBMCs were separated from around 9.1 ml of fresh peripheral blood using Ficoll-Paque density gradient centrifugation. Progressor patients were defined as those initially diagnosed with Graves' hyperthyroidism in whom ophthalmopathy developed during follow-up. Total RNA was extracted using Trizol reagent, and RNA quality was assessed on an Agilent 2100 Bioanalyzer.

TCR beta CDR3 regions were amplified from RNA transcripts. For the first round of RT-PCR on the TCR CDR3, the HTBI primer set was used together with the Qiagen OneStep RT-PCR kit. The libraries were constructed in a second round of multiplex PCR and then size-selected and purified. The libraries were sequenced on an Illumina HiSeq2000 using paired-end 100 bp reads. The original methods were these. Raw data were processed with SOAPnuke, discarding reads with adapters, uncalled bases, mean Phred below 15, or no exact constant-primer or identifier match. COPE v1.2.5 was used to merge high-quality paired reads, and clonotypes were defined as unique nucleotide sequences. Clonotypes were aligned to IMGT TRBV, TRBD and TRBJ reference segments using MiTCR v1.1. Analysis was restricted to V-J combinations with a frequency above 0.0001, which covered 99.2% of repertoires. The TCS score was defined as F50 (clonal expansion) divided by E x V (chaos), with BLOSUM62-based TCRdist calculated between CDR3 peptides within each V-J. Welch's t-statistics and random forest reduced around 550 V-J features to 13, which were used in a naive Bayes classifier (R e1071). The public reads were reprocessed in TCRdb via fastp at Q25 and MiXCR, keeping in-frame beta chains. Rows are unified per CDR3 protein, each entry keeping the most common DNA and genes. These V and J calls derive from TCRdb rather than the authors' analysis. A total of hundreds of thousands of distinct CDR3 sequences appear in this sample, approximately 15% of them only once. Together, the top ten hold 5.5% to 7.5% of the sample.

CDR1 MDHEN and CDR2 SYDVKM were looked up in the germline V gene. The CDR3 goes from the cysteine to the phenylalanine over 14 residues. Of the read, only the CDR3 DNA is kept; its 42 bases are in frame from base 1. Relative to germline, V is missing 8 bases and J is missing 1 base, with 8 bases of the junction outside any gene match. Sequenced material: blood. This chain is built from TRBV28 and TRBJ2-7, and 7 junction bases match TRBD1. The clonotype originates from a woman in her thirties with Graves' hyperthyroidism that later progressed to Graves' ophthalmopathy. The CDR3 in this case is CASVPGQLSYEQYF. The sequenced DNA: TGTGCCAGCGTTCCGGGACAGCTTTCCTACGAGCAGTACTTC.